The rows below give T cell receptor beta chains drawn from one sample of a study of glioma-infiltrating T cells. MiXCR was run by TCRdb on the multiplex PCR reads, yielding one entry per CDR3 protein. Among approximately 93,000 distinct CDR3 sequences listed, roughly 39% were seen once. Sequenced sample: glioma tissue, nonneoplastic brain tissue, or PBMCs (not recorded which). The receptors were gathered from a human donor with low-grade glioma or glioblastoma, undergoing nonglioma brain surgery, or in good health (not recorded which). The CDR3 runs from the conserved cysteine through the conserved F or W. A D gene is named only where the DNA matches it firmly. Part of the rows lack a size; the others show once, few, many or a class for expanded clones.

d_call: NA; v_call: TRBV5-1; clone_size: NA; j_call: TRBJ1-1; cdr3_nt: TGCGCCAGCAGACAGAGGACCGGGGCAAACACTGAAGTTTTCTTT; cdr3_aa: CASRQRTGANTEVFF
d_call: NA; v_call: TRBV29-1; clone_size: many; j_call: TRBJ2-3; cdr3_nt: TGCAGCGTTGGAGGACCGGGAGATACGCAGTATTTT; cdr3_aa: CSVGGPGDTQYF
d_call: NA; v_call: TRBV6-1; clone_size: NA; j_call: TRBJ2-1; cdr3_nt: TGTGCCAGCAGGAGGGACACTGGAGAGCAGTTCTTC; cdr3_aa: CASRRDTGEQFF
d_call: NA; v_call: TRBV28; clone_size: NA; j_call: TRBJ2-7; cdr3_nt: TGTGCCAGCACCACGTTAGACTACAACGAGCAGTACTTC; cdr3_aa: CASTTLDYNEQYF
d_call: NA; v_call: TRBV28; clone_size: many; j_call: TRBJ1-5; cdr3_nt: TGTGCCAGCAGATTTACAGGGTTGAGGCCCCAGCATTTT; cdr3_aa: CASRFTGLRPQHF
d_call: TRBD1; v_call: TRBV18; clone_size: many; j_call: TRBJ2-7; cdr3_nt: TGTGCCAGCTCACCCGGGACAGGGAATCCCTACGAGCAGTACTTC; cdr3_aa: CASSPGTGNPYEQYF
d_call: TRBD1; v_call: TRBV20-1; clone_size: many; j_call: TRBJ2-3; cdr3_nt: TGCAGTGCTAGAGAGAGACAGGGGGCGGGGACAGATACGCAGTATTTT; cdr3_aa: CSARERQGAGTDTQYF
d_call: TRBD1; v_call: TRBV24-1; clone_size: NA; j_call: TRBJ2-5; cdr3_nt: TGTGCCACCAGTGATCCGGGACAGGGACGGGTCAATGAGCTGTACTTC; cdr3_aa: CATSDPGQGRVNELYF
d_call: TRBD2; v_call: TRBV2; clone_size: many; j_call: TRBJ2-5; cdr3_nt: TGTGCCAGCACTTTAGAGCGGGGCTCCGAGACCCAGTACTTC; cdr3_aa: CASTLERGSETQYF
d_call: NA; v_call: TRBV9; clone_size: many; j_call: TRBJ1-3; cdr3_nt: TGTGCCAGCAGCGTACACCCGGCAGTTGGAAACACCATATATTTT; cdr3_aa: CASSVHPAVGNTIYF
d_call: NA; v_call: TRBV27; clone_size: many; j_call: TRBJ2-7; cdr3_nt: TGTGCCAGCAAAAGTCCCTCCTACGAGCAGTACTTC; cdr3_aa: CASKSPSYEQYF
d_call: TRBD1; v_call: TRBV20-1; clone_size: many; j_call: TRBJ1-4; cdr3_nt: TGCAGTGCTAGTCCCCTTCCGACAGGGGGCTATGAAAAACTGTTTTTT; cdr3_aa: CSASPLPTGGYEKLFF
d_call: NA; v_call: TRBV19; clone_size: many; j_call: TRBJ1-1; cdr3_nt: TGTGCCAGTAGTATCTACAGGGAGGGGGAAGCTTTCTTT; cdr3_aa: CASSIYREGEAFF
d_call: NA; v_call: TRBV7-9; clone_size: many; j_call: TRBJ2-1; cdr3_nt: TGTGCCAGCACCGATAGACCAGACAATGAGCAGTTCTTC; cdr3_aa: CASTDRPDNEQFF
d_call: TRBD1; v_call: TRBV20-1; clone_size: NA; j_call: TRBJ2-7; cdr3_nt: TGCAGTGCGCTCGGGACAGACTGCGAGCAGTACTTC; cdr3_aa: CSALGTDCEQYF
d_call: TRBD2; v_call: TRBV20-1; clone_size: NA; j_call: TRBJ2-7; cdr3_nt: TGCAGTGCTCCTAGCGGGAGGAGCCCCTACGAGCAGTACTTC; cdr3_aa: CSAPSGRSPYEQYF
d_call: TRBD2; v_call: TRBV7-9; clone_size: many; j_call: TRBJ2-5; cdr3_nt: TGTGCCAGCAGCCGTGGGGGGGGGATGGAGACCCAGTACTTC; cdr3_aa: CASSRGGGMETQYF
d_call: NA; v_call: TRBV15; clone_size: NA; j_call: TRBJ2-5; cdr3_nt: TGTGCCACCAGCAGAGCGGGGGTTTGGAAGACCCAGTACTTC; cdr3_aa: CATSRAGVWKTQYF
d_call: NA; v_call: TRBV12-3/TRBV12-4; clone_size: NA; j_call: TRBJ1-1; cdr3_nt: TGTGCCAGCAGTTTTGAGGGAGGTACTGAAGCTTTCTTT; cdr3_aa: CASSFEGGTEAFF
d_call: NA; v_call: TRBV6-1; clone_size: many; j_call: TRBJ1-2; cdr3_nt: TGTGCCAGCAGTGAAGCGGGCAGGAGAACCTATGGCTACACCTTC; cdr3_aa: CASSEAGRRTYGYTF
d_call: NA; v_call: TRBV14; clone_size: many; j_call: TRBJ1-2; cdr3_nt: TGTGCCAGCAGCCTCGGGACCGTGAGTGGCTACACCTTC; cdr3_aa: CASSLGTVSGYTF
d_call: TRBD1; v_call: TRBV6-1; clone_size: many; j_call: TRBJ2-7; cdr3_nt: TGTGCCAGCACCAGGGGACAGGCCCGCTACGAGCAGTACTTC; cdr3_aa: CASTRGQARYEQYF
d_call: NA; v_call: TRBV7-9; clone_size: NA; j_call: TRBJ1-2; cdr3_nt: TGTGCCAGCGCCCCCGGGGCAGGGATATATGGCTACACCTTC; cdr3_aa: CASAPGAGIYGYTF
d_call: NA; v_call: TRBV2; clone_size: NA; j_call: TRBJ2-5; cdr3_nt: TGTGCCAGCAGTGAATATCAGGGGGGGGTGCGGTCGACCCAGTACTTC; cdr3_aa: CASSEYQGGVRSTQYF
d_call: NA; v_call: TRBV4-2; clone_size: NA; j_call: TRBJ2-3; cdr3_nt: TGTGCCAGCAGCCAACATTATTGGGGGGAGTACCCCCCAGATACGCAGTATTTT; cdr3_aa: CASSQHYWGEYPPDTQYF
d_call: NA; v_call: TRBV7-8; clone_size: NA; j_call: TRBJ1-1; cdr3_nt: TGTGCCAGCAGCTTAGGGGGACATACCGCTTCCCCTAAAGCTTTCTTT; cdr3_aa: CASSLGGHTASPKAFF
d_call: TRBD2; v_call: TRBV3-1; clone_size: NA; j_call: TRBJ2-1; cdr3_nt: TGTGCTAGCAGACAACTAGCGGGGAGCGAGCAGTTCTTC; cdr3_aa: CASRQLAGSEQFF
d_call: TRBD1; v_call: TRBV6-6; clone_size: NA; j_call: TRBJ1-1; cdr3_nt: TGTGCCAGCAGGGCAGGACAGGGTGGCACTGAAGCTTTCTTT; cdr3_aa: CASRAGQGGTEAFF
d_call: NA; v_call: TRBV28; clone_size: NA; j_call: TRBJ2-1; cdr3_nt: TGTGCCAGCAGTTTATACCAAGGATACAATGAGCAGTTCTTC; cdr3_aa: CASSLYQGYNEQFF
d_call: NA; v_call: TRBV10-1; clone_size: many; j_call: TRBJ2-3; cdr3_nt: TGCGCCAGCAGTCGGTTATACACAGATACGCAGTATTTT; cdr3_aa: CASSRLYTDTQYF
d_call: NA; v_call: TRBV28; clone_size: many; j_call: TRBJ1-2; cdr3_nt: TGTGCCAGCAGGGGTGTTAACTATGGCTACACCTTC; cdr3_aa: CASRGVNYGYTF
d_call: NA; v_call: TRBV28; clone_size: many; j_call: TRBJ1-5; cdr3_nt: TGTGCCAGCAGTTTTTTCGGTCAGCCCCAGCATTTT; cdr3_aa: CASSFFGQPQHF
d_call: TRBD1; v_call: TRBV19; clone_size: many; j_call: TRBJ2-3; cdr3_nt: TGTGCCAGTAGTATGGGACAGGGAATGCGGACAGATACGCAGTATTTT; cdr3_aa: CASSMGQGMRTDTQYF
d_call: NA; v_call: TRBV6-6; clone_size: NA; j_call: TRBJ2-3; cdr3_nt: TGTGCCAGCAGTTACGCCGGGGGCACAGATACGCAGTATTTT; cdr3_aa: CASSYAGGTDTQYF
d_call: TRBD1; v_call: TRBV2; clone_size: many; j_call: TRBJ2-7; cdr3_nt: TGTGCCAGCAGTGAAAGGGGACAGGGTCACCGTGAGCAGTACTTC; cdr3_aa: CASSERGQGHREQYF
d_call: NA; v_call: TRBV10-3; clone_size: NA; j_call: TRBJ2-1; cdr3_nt: TGTGCCATCAGTGAGGGGGTGAAAAGCGATGAGCAGTTCTTC; cdr3_aa: CAISEGVKSDEQFF
d_call: NA; v_call: TRBV27; clone_size: NA; j_call: TRBJ2-1; cdr3_nt: TGTGCCAGCAGTTTACGAGGCAGGGGCTACAATGAGCAGTTCTTC; cdr3_aa: CASSLRGRGYNEQFF
d_call: NA; v_call: TRBV4-1; clone_size: few; j_call: TRBJ2-1; cdr3_nt: TGCGCCAGCAGCCAACAGGGAGGAACCTCCTACAATGAGCAGTTCTTC; cdr3_aa: CASSQQGGTSYNEQFF
d_call: NA; v_call: TRBV5-8; clone_size: NA; j_call: TRBJ1-1; cdr3_nt: TGTGCCAGCAGATTGGGCCTTAACACTGAAGCTTTCTTT; cdr3_aa: CASRLGLNTEAFF
d_call: NA; v_call: TRBV3-1; clone_size: once; j_call: TRBJ1-6; cdr3_nt: TGTGCCAGCATCCAAGCAGTTCGTTCACCCCTCCACTTT; cdr3_aa: CASIQAVRSPLHF
d_call: TRBD2; v_call: TRBV20-1; clone_size: once; j_call: TRBJ2-3; cdr3_nt: TGCAGTGCTGGGACTAGCGGAGGGGCAGATACGCAGTATTTT; cdr3_aa: CSAGTSGGADTQYF
d_call: NA; v_call: TRBV19; clone_size: many; j_call: TRBJ1-4; cdr3_nt: TGTGCCAGTAGCCGGACGGTCGTTAATGAAAAACTGTTTTTT; cdr3_aa: CASSRTVVNEKLFF
d_call: NA; v_call: TRBV28; clone_size: many; j_call: TRBJ2-1; cdr3_nt: TGTGCCAGCAGTTTTTTCTTTTATGATAGCGAACACAATGAGCAGTTCTTC; cdr3_aa: CASSFFFYDSEHNEQFF
d_call: NA; v_call: TRBV11-1; clone_size: many; j_call: TRBJ2-7; cdr3_nt: TGTGCCAGCAGCTTAGCAGGGATTTCCTACGAGCAGTACTTC; cdr3_aa: CASSLAGISYEQYF
d_call: NA; v_call: TRBV20-1; clone_size: many; j_call: TRBJ2-3; cdr3_nt: TGCAGTGCTAGACGGGGCTCCTCAGATACGCAGTATTTT; cdr3_aa: CSARRGSSDTQYF
d_call: NA; v_call: TRBV7-6; clone_size: NA; j_call: TRBJ2-3; cdr3_nt: TGTGCCAGCTGCTTATCGCTTGGCGGCGGCACAGATACGCAGTACTTT; cdr3_aa: CASCLSLGGGTDTQYF
d_call: NA; v_call: TRBV6-2/TRBV6-3; clone_size: NA; j_call: TRBJ2-5; cdr3_nt: TGTGCCAGCAATTCCCGGTGGGTTCAAGAGACCGAGTACTTC; cdr3_aa: CASNSRWVQETEYF
d_call: NA; v_call: TRBV10-2; clone_size: NA; j_call: TRBJ2-5; cdr3_nt: TGCGCCAGCAGTAGTGTTGAGACCCAGTACTTC; cdr3_aa: CASSSVETQYF
d_call: NA; v_call: TRBV3-1; clone_size: many; j_call: TRBJ2-7; cdr3_nt: TGTGCCAGCAGCCAAGATGGGAGACACAACTACGAGCAGTACTTC; cdr3_aa: CASSQDGRHNYEQYF
d_call: NA; v_call: TRBV30; clone_size: once; j_call: TRBJ2-7; cdr3_nt: TGTGCCTTGAGTGAAGATTGGGCCCCATTCCAATACGAGCAGTACTTC; cdr3_aa: CALSEDWAPFQYEQYF
d_call: NA; v_call: TRBV28; clone_size: NA; j_call: TRBJ2-1; cdr3_nt: TGTGCAAGCAGTTTACAGTGGGGAGAGGAGTTCTTC; cdr3_aa: CASSLQWGEEFF
d_call: NA; v_call: TRBV11-2; clone_size: NA; j_call: TRBJ1-2; cdr3_nt: TGTGCCAGCAGCTTGGCCTCGGGGGCCGGTGGCTACACCTTC; cdr3_aa: CASSLASGAGGYTF
d_call: NA; v_call: TRBV7-2; clone_size: many; j_call: TRBJ1-5; cdr3_nt: TGTGCCAGCAGCCCACGGGGGGATCAGCCCCAGCATTTT; cdr3_aa: CASSPRGDQPQHF
d_call: TRBD2; v_call: TRBV15; clone_size: once; j_call: TRBJ2-4; cdr3_nt: TGTGCCATCACTAGCGGGGGCAGAGATACGCAGTACTTC; cdr3_aa: CAITSGGRDTQYF
d_call: TRBD1; v_call: TRBV5-4; clone_size: many; j_call: TRBJ2-3; cdr3_nt: TGTGCCAGCAGCCCCGGACAGGGTCGCCCGTATTTT; cdr3_aa: CASSPGQGRPYF
d_call: NA; v_call: TRBV5-6; clone_size: NA; j_call: TRBJ1-5; cdr3_nt: TGTGCCAGCAGCAAGGAGGGGGGGCAGCAGCCCCAGCATTTT; cdr3_aa: CASSKEGGQQPQHF
d_call: TRBD1; v_call: TRBV6-2/TRBV6-3; clone_size: NA; j_call: TRBJ2-1; cdr3_nt: TGTGCCAGCAGTTACTTGGCGACAGGGGTCAATGAGCAGTTCTTC; cdr3_aa: CASSYLATGVNEQFF
d_call: NA; v_call: TRBV4-3; clone_size: many; j_call: TRBJ2-3; cdr3_nt: TGCGCCAGCAGCCGAGGGGACTGGATCACAGATACGCAGTATTTT; cdr3_aa: CASSRGDWITDTQYF